Listed below are T cell receptor beta chains from one sample, sequenced in a study of T-cell reconstitution after alpha-beta-depleted transplantation in children. TCRdb fed the PCR reads into MiXCR, producing one record per CDR3 protein. The table lists 170,000 or so distinct CDR3 sequences, approximately 6.6% of them singletons. Source: PBMCs from the stem cell graft donor, taken from the stem cell graft. The receptors come from a human donor who donated a stem cell graft to a child with Wiskott-Aldrich syndrome. CDR3s leave out the opening cysteine and the closing phenylalanine or tryptophan.

>TRBV30|TRBJ2-2
AWSDRTAGELF
>TRBV5-4|TRBJ1-1
ASSSGTGGADTEAF
>TRBV5-1|TRBJ1-6
ASSLEPPGQGNSPLH
>TRBV5-1|TRBJ2-7
ASSLSGDRYEQY
>TRBV9|TRBJ2-3
ASARGGTQY
>TRBV6-5|TRBJ1-1
ASSYDYSGTEAF
>TRBV6-5|TRBJ2-3
ASLSQVWAAQY
>TRBV12-3/TRBV12-4|TRBJ1-5
ASSLGVRGQPQH
>TRBV7-9|TRBJ2-1
ASTSGSYNEQF
>TRBV7-9|TRBJ1-2
ASSLGMVDGYT
>TRBV29-1|TRBJ2-3
SVCVEASDTQY
>TRBV11-2|TRBJ2-2
ASSFRTAKPLNTGELF
>TRBV13|TRBJ2-1
ASMGVSTSYNEQF
>TRBV6-5|TRBJ1-2
ASSYFQSSNYGYT
>TRBV25-1|TRBJ2-1
ASSEWGRNEQF
>TRBV20-1|TRBJ2-7
SASRPQGRVYEQY
>TRBV29-1|TRBJ1-1
SARGWDTEAF
>TRBV28|TRBJ1-1
ASSVVGVTEAF
>TRBV20-1|TRBJ2-1
SAAPSGGYNEQF
>TRBV10-2|TRBJ2-3
ASRPQGARTDTQY
>TRBV20-1|TRBJ2-7
SACHSGGSGEQY
>TRBV18|TRBJ1-4
ASSEAGNPNEKLF
>TRBV3-1|TRBJ2-1
ASSQDSGPPCNEQF
>TRBV5-1|TRBJ2-1
ASSLATSGSLNEQF
>TRBV7-8|TRBJ2-7
ASSLPGHSYEQY
>TRBV28|TRBJ2-3
ASSGNPGLAGRSTDTQY
>TRBV5-1|TRBJ1-2
ASSLDGSYYGYT
>TRBV5-1|TRBJ2-5
ASSLGGLSQQETQY
>TRBV12-3/TRBV12-4|TRBJ1-3
ASISGGGNTIY
>TRBV30|TRBJ1-5
AWNGQGVGQPQH
>TRBV15|TRBJ2-5
ASSRGGNQETQY
>TRBV30|TRBJ2-3
AWDRVVTDTQY
>TRBV15|TRBJ1-1
ATSRDGQGPTEAF